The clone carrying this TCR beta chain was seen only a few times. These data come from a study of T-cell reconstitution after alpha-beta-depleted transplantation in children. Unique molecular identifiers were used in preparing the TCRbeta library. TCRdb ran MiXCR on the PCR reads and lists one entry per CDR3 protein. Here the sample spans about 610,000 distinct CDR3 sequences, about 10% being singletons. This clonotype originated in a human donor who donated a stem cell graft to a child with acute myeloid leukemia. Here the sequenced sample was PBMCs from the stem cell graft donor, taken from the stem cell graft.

The CDR3 region is CASTGGWTGGVDSPLHF. The CDR3 DNA is TGTGCCAGCACTGGGGGTTGGACAGGGGGCGTTGATTCACCCCTCCACTTT. This rearrangement joins TRBV6-1 to TRBJ1-6; 11 positions match TRBD1. This CDR3 spans 17 amino acids. Per germline, CDR1 MNHNS and CDR2 SASEGT. With V trimmed by 7 bases and J by 8 bases, 13 bases remained unmatched.